A single sample gave rise to the 20 T cell receptor beta chains below, sequenced in a study of blood T cell repertoires in COVID-19. Only in-frame clones appear in the TCRdb table, and some are missing; sequencing was by immunoSEQ multiplex PCR. The sample holds over 90,000 clones, about four fifths seen once. Material: peripheral blood. These receptors were obtained from a man of 80 years or more with COVID-19, enrolled during active disease.

The chain carries TRBV30 and TRBJ2-7, with TRBD2 as a possible D gene (6 bases). There are 13 residues in the CDR3. V lost 2 bases to trimming and J lost 9 bases, with 17 bases between them. Germline CDR1 GTSNPN, CDR2 SVGIG (reference sequence). The CDR3 is CAWSSGTPRGQYF. CDR3 coding DNA: TGTGCCTGGAGTTCCGGGACCCCGCGGGGGCAGTACTTC.

The V gene is TRBV25-1, the J gene TRBJ2-3; 10 bases fit TRBD2. The CDR3 covers 17 residues. Germline CDR1 is MGHDK and CDR2 is SYGVNS. V gave up 7 bases and J gave up 4 bases; unmatched junction bases: 14. The CDR3 spells CASKVPSGREAADTQYF. CDR3 DNA sequence: TGTGCCAGCAAGGTCCCTAGCGGGAGAGAAGCGGCAGATACGCAGTATTTT.

The rearrangement joins TRBV7-6 to TRBJ2-5; TRBD2 matches at 8 bases. The CDR3 extends over 16 amino acids. Germline V lookup: CDR1 SGHVS, CDR2 FNYEAQ. With V trimmed by 2 bases and J by 5 bases, 10 bases remained unmatched. The CDR3 spells CASSLTFGGAGETQYF. CDR3 DNA sequence: TGTGCCAGCAGCTTAACGTTCGGGGGGGCGGGTGAGACCCAGTACTTC.

The chain has TRBV7-9 and TRBJ2-3; TRBD2 aligns across 11 bases. CDR1 is SEHNR and CDR2 is FQNEAQ in the germline V gene (reference sequence). The CDR3 has 19 residues. V was clipped by 5 bases and J by 1 base; unmatched bases: 14. The CDR3 DNA reads TGTGCCAGCAGCCCCCCGCGACTAGCGGGAAAGGCGGGCACAGATACGCAGTATTTT. Its translation: CASSPPRLAGKAGTDTQYF.

The genes are TRBV6-6 and TRBJ2-1; TRBD1 or TRBD2 may be the D gene (6 bases each). Germline CDR1 and CDR2: MNHNY and SVGAGI (reference sequence). The CDR3 loop spans 13 amino acids. V shed 7 bases and J shed 4 bases, with 11 bases lying between them. The CDR3 here is CASTRGPYNEQFF. The CDR3 nucleotides are TGTGCCAGCACTCGGGGGCCTTACAATGAGCAGTTCTTC.

V and J are TRBV18 and TRBJ2-1; 9 bases line up with TRBD1. The CDR3 contains 16 residues. Germline values: CDR1 KGHSH, CDR2 LQKENI. With 3 bases clipped from V and 6 bases from J, the junction kept 9 bases outside the gene matches. CDR3 region: CASSPFGTGITNEQFF. Here the CDR3 DNA reads TGTGCCAGCTCACCGTTCGGGACAGGGATTACCAATGAGCAGTTCTTC.

This sequence joins TRBV29-1 and TRBJ2-5; 11 bases line up with TRBD1. Per the germline V gene, CDR1 is SQVTM and CDR2 is ANQGSEA. With V trimmed by 7 bases and J by 5 bases, 6 bases remained unmatched. The CDR3 totals 13 residues. The CDR3 nucleotides read TGCAGCGCCGGACAGGGGGCGACGGAGACCCAGTACTTC. This encodes CSAGQGATETQYF.

The rearrangement joins TRBV11-2 to TRBJ1-6; 7 nucleotides match TRBD1. V lost 3 bases and J lost 7; bases outside the gene matches: 9. Germline CDR1 and CDR2: SGHAT and FQNNGV. The CDR3 is 16 amino acids. Here the CDR3 reads CASSLYRQGPNSPLHF. The CDR3 DNA follows: TGTGCCAGCAGCTTGTACCGACAGGGCCCCAATTCACCCCTCCACTTT.

The rearrangement joins TRBV9 to TRBJ2-3; 12 nucleotides line up with TRBD2. Germline lookup yields CDR1 SGDLS and CDR2 YYNGEE. Trimming cost V 0 bases and J 7 bases; bases outside gene matches: 3. CDR3 size: 15 residues. The CDR3: CASSVVGTSGYTQYF. CDR3 nucleotide sequence: TGTGCCAGCAGCGTAGTAGGGACTAGCGGGTATACGCAGTATTTT.

The gene calls are TRBV10-3 and TRBJ2-2; weak D call: TRBD1 (5 bases). The V and J ends lost 4 bases and 0 bases respectively, with 12 bases between them. Germline assignment: CDR1 ENHRY and CDR2 SYGVKD. This CDR3 region has 16 residues. CDR3 region: CAISGPDRSNTGELFF. The CDR3 nucleotides read TGTGCCATCAGTGGCCCTGACAGATCGAACACCGGGGAGCTGTTTTTT.

This sequence joins TRBV7-2 and TRBJ2-7, with 7 bases that match TRBD1. V trimming: 1 base; J trimming: 6 bases; junction bases outside the gene matches: 3. CDR3 size: 13 residues. The germline V gene encodes CDR1 SGHTA and CDR2 FQGNSA. The CDR3 bases are TGTGCCAGCAGCTTAGAGGGGGCCTCCGAGCAGTACTTC. It specifies CASSLEGASEQYF.

The J gene is TRBJ1-5, the V gene TRBV30; 9 nucleotides agree with TRBD1. Germline CDR1 and CDR2: GTSNPN and SVGIG (reference sequence). Losses at the gene ends were 3 bases for V and 7 bases for J; bases not matched to a gene: 4. The CDR3 length is 13 residues. CDR3 bases: TGTGCCTGGAGCCTACAGGGGGCCCAGCCCCAGCATTTT. Translation: CAWSLQGAQPQHF.

The chain employs TRBV2 and TRBJ2-3; D possibly corresponds to TRBD2 (6 bases). The V and J ends lost 8 bases and 2 bases respectively, with 11 bases between them. The germline gives CDR1 SNHLY, CDR2 FYNNEI. The CDR3 length is 13 residues. The CDR3 sequence is CASRDLLTDTQYF. The DNA for the CDR3 is TGTGCCAGCCGGGACTTACTCACAGATACGCAGTATTTT.

This sequence joins TRBV6-5 and TRBJ1-2; D possibly corresponds to TRBD1 (5 bases). This CDR3 comprises 13 residues. V was cut by 6 bases and J by 2 bases, with 10 bases left in between. Germline V gene data show CDR1 as MNHEY and CDR2 as SVGAGI. This CDR3 reads CASSVDRNYGYTF. CDR3 bases: TGTGCCAGCAGCGTAGACAGAAACTATGGCTACACCTTC.

This clone was seen a handful of times. J is TRBJ1-5 and V is TRBV18; no definite D call. CDR3 size: 15 residues. Germline V gene lookup returns CDR1 KGHSH and CDR2 LQKENI. Trimming took off 5 bases at V and 4 bases at J, with 15 bases between the two ends. CDR3 loop: CASSSLVTGNQPQHF. CDR3 sequence (DNA): TGTGCCAGCTCATCTCTGGTGACGGGAAATCAGCCCCAGCATTTT. The whole variable domain, filled in from reference TRBV18 and TRBJ1-5, reads NAGVMQNPRHLVRRRGQEARLRCSPMKGHSHVYWYRQLPEEGLKFMVYLQKENIIDESGMPKERFSAEFPKEGPSILRIQQVVRGDSAAYFCASSSLVTGNQPQHFGDGTRLSIL.

Comment on this clone: The sample contains more than one DNA sequence encoding this CDR3. This chain connects TRBV24-1 to TRBJ2-2, with D possibly matching TRBD2 (6 bases). V lost 7 bases, J lost 6 bases, and 23 bases lay in between. The CDR3 length is 17 residues. The germline V gene encodes CDR1 KGHDR and CDR2 SFDVKD. CDR3 in DNA: TGTGCCACCAGCGATGCGGGGTCGTATCTAAGGGCCGGGGAGCTGTTTTTT. This translates into CATSDAGSYLRAGELFF.

DNA of the CDR3: TGTGCCTGGAGTCCATATCAGGGACAGTACAGCTCCTATAATTCACCCCTCCACTTT. Amino acid sequence: CAWSPYQGQYSSYNSPLHF. The chain couples TRBV30 to TRBJ1-6, with 7 bases lining up with TRBD1. The CDR3 extends over 19 amino acids. Germline CDR1 reads GTSNPN; CDR2 reads SVGIG (reference sequence). After removal of 2 bases from V and 0 bases from J, the junction contained 13 bases not matched to a gene.

The chain is built from TRBV18 and TRBJ2-7; 7 nucleotides agree with TRBD1. The germline gives CDR1 KGHSH, CDR2 LQKENI. The V segment lost 3 bases and the J segment 6 bases; nucleotides outside the gene matches: 5. This CDR3 region has 13 residues. CDR3 in amino acids: CASSPQGEREQYF. For the CDR3, the DNA is TGTGCCAGCTCACCCCAGGGGGAGCGCGAGCAGTACTTC.

This chain connects TRBV28 to TRBJ1-6; no firm D call. V lost 6 bases and J 7 bases, leaving 19 bases between the germline ends. Germline lookup yields CDR1 MDHEN and CDR2 SYDVKM. The CDR3 is made up of 16 amino acids. CDR3 loop: CASSQIVVSGNSPLHF. The DNA of the CDR3 is TGTGCCAGCAGCCAAATTGTTGTTTCGGGGAATTCACCCCTCCACTTT.

CDR3 amino acids: CASSWGLAGFANTGELFF. The CDR3 nucleotides are TGTGCCAGCAGCTGGGGACTAGCGGGGTTCGCGAACACCGGGGAGCTGTTTTTT. V usage is TRBV7-3 and J usage is TRBJ2-2; 13 nucleotides align to TRBD2. V lost 4 bases, J lost 0 bases, and 5 bases stayed unmatched. The germline V gene has CDR1 SGHTA and CDR2 FQGTGA. There are 18 residues in the CDR3.